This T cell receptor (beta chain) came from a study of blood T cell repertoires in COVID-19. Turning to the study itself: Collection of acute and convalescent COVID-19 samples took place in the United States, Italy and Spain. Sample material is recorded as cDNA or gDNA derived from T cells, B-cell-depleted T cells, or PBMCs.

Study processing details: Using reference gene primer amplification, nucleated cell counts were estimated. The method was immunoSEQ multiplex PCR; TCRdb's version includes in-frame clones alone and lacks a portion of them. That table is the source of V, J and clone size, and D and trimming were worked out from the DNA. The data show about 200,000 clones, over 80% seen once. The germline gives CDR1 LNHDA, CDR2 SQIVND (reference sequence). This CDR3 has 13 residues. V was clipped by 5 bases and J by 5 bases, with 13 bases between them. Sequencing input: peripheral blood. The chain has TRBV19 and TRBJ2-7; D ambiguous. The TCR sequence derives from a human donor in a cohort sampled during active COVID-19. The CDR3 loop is CASSLSLVHEQYF. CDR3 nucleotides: TGTGCCAGTAGTCTGAGCCTAGTCCACGAGCAGTACTTC.